This TCR beta chain was identified during a study of CXCR3-negative and CXCR3-positive naive CD8 T cells. All CD8+ T cell subsets were sorted in triplicate at 300,000 to 350,000 cells each. Those CD8+ T cells considered naive were CD45RO-CCR7+CD27+CD95-. Study results and caveats: With respect to TRBV-TRBJ usage, naive CXCR3-negative and CXCR3-positive cells were similar; memory differed. Diversity was high in both naive subsets and much lower in memory cells.

This CDR3 region has 15 residues. The germline CDR1 and CDR2 sequences are MDHEN and SYDVKM. A remark on this clonotype: Its antigen is as yet unknown.

TRB cDNA was prepared as libraries by UMI-labeled 5' RACE. TCRdb re-called the 5' RACE reads, yielding one record per CDR3 amino acid sequence without DNA. This sample's table reports 150,000 or so distinct CDR3 sequences. Specimen: naive CXCR3- CD8+ T cells from blood. Subset of the sample: CD45RO-CCR7+CD27+CD95- naive CD8+ T cells lacking CXCR3 (TNR3-). V usage is TRBV28 and J usage is TRBJ1-5; the D call from TCRdb, TRBD1, cannot be confirmed without DNA. The receptor was isolated from a human donor in good health. Some clones in this sample may be carry-over from other donors' samples. CDR3 amino acids: CASSPDREGNQPQHF.